This T cell receptor beta chain originates from a study of blood T cell repertoires in COVID-19. Looking at the study overall: In each case, the material was cDNA or gDNA derived from T cells, B-cell-depleted T cells, or PBMCs.

This CDR3 region has 12 residues. Looked up from germline, CDR1 is SGHRS and CDR2 is YFSETQ. Trimming shortened V by 1 base and J by 5 bases, and 6 bases separated the two germline ends. Only in-frame clones appear in the TCRdb table, and some are missing; sequencing was by immunoSEQ multiplex PCR. The table has 200,000 to 250,000 clones, roughly 82% seen once. This TCR was recovered from a woman aged 80 or over with active or convalescent COVID-19. Sequenced: peripheral blood. The chain recombines TRBV5-1 with TRBJ1-1; D not certain. The CDR3 protein is CASSLSQTEAFF. CDR3 nucleotides: TGCGCCAGCAGCTTGTCACAGACTGAAGCTTTCTTT.